This T cell receptor (beta chain) emerged from a study of regulatory T cells in long-lasting Graves disease. Overall study findings and caveats: The study found lower TCR diversity in persistent Graves' patients than in newly diagnosed ones.

This clonotype was detected ten times or more. Its antigen is as yet unknown. Construction of the TCR beta libraries employed iRepertoire HTBI primers in conjunction with Arm-PCR of CDR3 regions. TCRdb ran MiXCR on the multiplex PCR reads and lists one entry per CDR3 protein. The data hold around 460,000 distinct CDR3 sequences, with 20% to 25% observed a single time. Time point reported: persistent/refractory GD, antithyroid drugs over 5 years with positive TRAb. PBMC-extracted RNA yielded the TCR library. The authors diagnosed Graves' disease using American Thyroid Association guidelines. Specimen: peripheral blood mononuclear cells (PBMCs), collected when the disease was refractory, from a patient treated with antithyroid drugs. The source of this sequence is a female donor with Graves disease.

The CDR3 region is CASSQSGTANTEAFF. CDR3 coding DNA: TGTGCCAGCAGTCAATCTGGGACGGCGAACACTGAAGCTTTCTTT. The chain combines TRBV28 with TRBJ1-1; D might be TRBD1 (5 bases). The V and J ends lost 5 bases and 1 base respectively, with 14 bases between them. The CDR3 loop spans 15 amino acids. Germline CDR1 reads MDHEN; CDR2 reads SYDVKM.